A selection of T cell receptor beta chains follows, all from one sample in a study of blood T cell repertoires in COVID-19. Libraries were prepared by immunoSEQ multiplex PCR; TCRdb keeps only in-frame clonotypes and omits some of them. The sample shows over 200,000 clones, approximately 92% of them seen only once. Sample: peripheral blood. The receptors here all came from a person under 35 with COVID-19, enrolled during active disease. CDR3s include the opening cysteine and the closing phenylalanine or tryptophan. The D gene is left open where the match is weak. Some rows mark clone size as missing; the rest say once, few, many or name a class of expanded clone.

cdr3_aa | cdr3_nt | j_call | clone_size | cdr3_length | d_call | v_call
CASTGLAGDNEQFF | TGTGCCAGCACCGGACTAGCGGGAGACAATGAGCAGTTCTTC | TRBJ2-1 | - | 14 | TRBD2 | TRBV4-2
CATSDGGQEYNEQFF | TGTGCCACCAGTGATGGGGGACAGGAGTACAATGAGCAGTTCTTC | TRBJ2-1 | few | 15 | TRBD1 | TRBV24-1
CAWSSFRGAQYF | TGTGCCTGGAGTTCCTTTAGAGGTGCGCAGTATTTT | TRBJ2-3 | - | 12 | - | TRBV30
CASSLEVGGRGETQYF | TGCGCCAGCAGCTTGGAAGTTGGGGGGAGAGGAGAGACCCAGTACTTC | TRBJ2-5 | - | 16 | - | TRBV5-1
CASSSGLAVHSDTQYF | TGTGCCAGCAGTTCAGGTCTAGCGGTTCATTCAGATACGCAGTATTTT | TRBJ2-3 | - | 16 | TRBD2 | TRBV6-5
CATWGGAGSGYGYTF | TGTGCCACTTGGGGCGGAGCCGGTTCGGGCTATGGCTACACCTTC | TRBJ1-2 | - | 15 | - | TRBV28
CASSSPLQTAFYEQYF | TGTGCCAGCAGCTCGCCTCTTCAGACAGCCTTCTACGAGCAGTACTTC | TRBJ2-7 | - | 16 | - | TRBV11-2
CASFGGRTEAFF | TGTGCCAGCTTTGGAGGCCGGACTGAAGCTTTCTTT | TRBJ1-1 | - | 12 | - | TRBV28
CASSPQGEDTGELFF | TGTGCCAGCAGTCCCCAGGGCGAAGACACCGGGGAGCTGTTTTTT | TRBJ2-2 | once | 15 | - | TRBV7-2
CSVDLIQGFTYTEAFF | TGCAGCGTTGATCTCATCCAGGGTTTCACATACACTGAAGCTTTCTTT | TRBJ1-1 | - | 16 | - | TRBV29-1
CASSLEVMRDEQFF | TGTGCCAGCAGCTTAGAAGTTATGAGGGATGAGCAGTTCTTC | TRBJ2-1 | - | 14 | - | TRBV11-2
CASSLLGAGNNEKLFF | TGCGCCAGCAGCTTGCTAGGGGCAGGCAATAATGAAAAACTGTTTTTT | TRBJ1-4 | - | 16 | - | TRBV5-1
CAVRLAEGETQYF | TGTGCCGTTCGACTTGCGGAGGGTGAGACCCAGTACTTC | TRBJ2-5 | - | 13 | - | TRBV27
CAWSVNRNSPLHF | TGTGCCTGGAGTGTAAACAGAAATTCACCCCTCCACTTT | TRBJ1-6 | - | 13 | - | TRBV30
CASSLGLAGPTDTQYF | TGTGCTAGCAGTTTAGGGCTAGCGGGACCCACAGATACGCAGTATTTT | TRBJ2-3 | once | 16 | TRBD2 | TRBV7-7
CASSRQGEHNEQFF | TGTGCCAGTAGTCGCCAGGGGGAACACAATGAGCAGTTCTTC | TRBJ2-1 | - | 14 | TRBD1 | TRBV19
CASSFGTSGRDYEQYF | TGTGCCAGCAGCTTTGGGACTAGCGGGCGCGACTACGAGCAGTACTTC | TRBJ2-7 | - | 16 | TRBD2 | TRBV27
CASSFRADRSYNEQFF | TGCGCCAGCAGCTTCAGAGCCGACAGGTCCTACAATGAGCAGTTCTTC | TRBJ2-1 | - | 16 | - | TRBV5-1
CASSFSGYEQYF | TGTGCCAGCAGCTTTAGCGGATACGAGCAGTACTTC | TRBJ2-7 | - | 12 | - | TRBV7-8
CASSQWTSGRGDEQYF | TGTGCCAGCAGCCAATGGACTAGCGGGAGGGGCGACGAGCAGTACTTC | TRBJ2-7 | - | 16 | TRBD2 | TRBV3-1/TRBV3-2
CASSLSSGGNEQYF | TGCGCCAGCAGCTTGTCAAGCGGAGGCAACGAGCAGTACTTC | TRBJ2-7 | - | 14 | - | TRBV5-1
CASSIGGGRETQYF | TGTGCCAGTAGTATAGGGGGAGGGAGGGAGACCCAGTACTTC | TRBJ2-5 | - | 14 | TRBD2 | TRBV19
CASSSESGANVLTF | TGTGCCAGCAGCTCAGAATCTGGGGCCAACGTCCTGACTTTC | TRBJ2-6 | - | 14 | - | TRBV7-9
CAISESSRLAGEMEQFF | TGTGCCATCAGTGAGTCCTCTCGACTAGCGGGAGAGATGGAGCAGTTCTTC | TRBJ2-1 | - | 17 | TRBD2 | TRBV10-3
CASSEARQYSNQPQHF | TGTGCCAGCAGTGAAGCGCGACAGTATAGCAATCAGCCCCAGCATTTT | TRBJ1-5 | - | 16 | - | TRBV6-1
CASSPRGQGAAEAFF | TGCGCCAGCAGCCCGCGAGGACAGGGGGCCGCTGAAGCTTTCTTT | TRBJ1-1 | - | 15 | TRBD1 | TRBV5-1
CASINPRSEQFF | TGTGCCAGCATCAACCCAAGGAGTGAGCAGTTCTTC | TRBJ2-1 | - | 12 | - | TRBV25-1
CASSLSSGRTHEQFF | TGCGCCAGCAGCTTGAGTAGCGGGAGAACCCATGAGCAGTTCTTC | TRBJ2-1 | - | 15 | TRBD2 | TRBV5-1
CASSDRTGRFTGANVLTF | TGTGCCAGCAGTGACAGGACAGGGAGGTTCACTGGGGCCAACGTCCTGACTTTC | TRBJ2-6 | once | 18 | TRBD1 | TRBV6-1
CASSEWEGQVKPYNEQFF | TGTGCCAGCAGTGAATGGGAGGGACAGGTAAAACCCTACAATGAGCAGTTCTTC | TRBJ2-1 | - | 18 | - | TRBV25-1
CASTAGEKLFF | TGTGCCAGCACTGCGGGGGAAAAACTGTTTTTT | TRBJ1-4 | - | 11 | - | TRBV11-2
CASSEWTGNNSPLHF | TGTGCCAGTAGCGAGTGGACAGGGAATAATTCACCCCTCCACTTT | TRBJ1-6 | - | 15 | TRBD1 | TRBV19
CARSCRTSGGNSGANVLTF | TGTGCCAGAAGCTGTAGGACTAGCGGGGGAAACTCTGGGGCCAACGTCCTGACTTTC | TRBJ2-6 | - | 19 | TRBD2 | TRBV5-3
CASSEEPGGRTEAFF | TGTGCCAGCAGTGAAGAACCCGGGGGTCGCACTGAAGCTTTCTTT | TRBJ1-1 | - | 15 | - | TRBV6-1
CASSLPGLAGARQFF | TGCGCCAGCAGCTTACCGGGACTAGCGGGAGCTCGGCAGTTCTTC | TRBJ2-1 | - | 15 | TRBD2 | TRBV5-1
CASSPSTIDNQPQHF | TGTGCCAGCAGCCCGTCGACGATTGACAACCAGCCCCAGCATTTT | TRBJ1-5 | few | 15 | - | TRBV7-9
CASGQGINYGYTF | TGTGCCAGTGGACAGGGGATTAACTATGGCTACACCTTC | TRBJ1-2 | - | 13 | TRBD1 | TRBV19
CASSLSVADFNEQFF | TGTGCCAGCAGCTTATCGGTAGCGGACTTCAATGAGCAGTTCTTC | TRBJ2-1 | - | 15 | - | TRBV7-9
CASRGTGSNTEAFF | TGTGCCAGTAGGGGGACAGGGTCGAATACTGAAGCTTTCTTT | TRBJ1-1 | - | 14 | TRBD1 | TRBV19
CATRTYSNQPQHF | TGTGCCACCAGGACATATAGCAATCAGCCCCAGCATTTT | TRBJ1-5 | - | 13 | - | TRBV24-1
CASSDETGLPSEAFF | TGTGCCAGCAGCGACGAGACAGGGCTTCCATCTGAAGCTTTCTTT | TRBJ1-1 | - | 15 | TRBD1 | TRBV7-9
CASSAGGVNEKLFF | TGCGCCAGCTCTGCCGGGGGGGTTAATGAAAAACTGTTTTTT | TRBJ1-4 | - | 14 | - | TRBV5-1